The TCR beta chain under discussion was sequenced for a study of human T cells and chemical hapten exposure. The sample's time point: patch test 1, 2 weeks after DPC sensitization. The treatment denotes: therapeutic diphenylcyclopropenone sensitization with weekly scalp DPC. This clonotype was recorded a few times. TCRdb ran MiXCR on the RACE reads and lists one entry per CDR3 protein. Of 90,000 or so distinct CDR3 sequences in the sample, about 10% were seen once. Germline V gives CDR1 SGHAT, CDR2 FQNNGV. This CDR3 has 13 amino acids. Trimming shortened V by 5 bases and J by 6 bases, and 12 bases separated the two germline ends.

This TCR derives from a man between 40 and 49 years old with alopecia areata. Some clones in this sample may be carry-over from other donors' samples. The chain links TRBV11-2 to TRBJ2-3; D is uncertain. The sequencing used whole blood, collected in connection with sensitization to the hapten diphenylcyclopropenone (DPC). The CDR3 nucleotides read TGTGCCAGCAGCCCTATTAGTGTTGATACGCAGTATTTT. Translating gives CASSPISVDTQYF.